The 17 T cell receptor beta chains in this list originate from one sample, sequenced in a study of T cell responses to AZD1222 COVID-19 vaccine. Profiling relied on immunoSEQ multiplex PCR, and the TCRdb table lists in-frame clones only, not all of them. This sample has some 120,000 clones, with 80% to 85% found just once. The sample consisted of peripheral blood, taken on day 0 of AZD1222 vaccination. All receptors come from an adult in good health.

This chain uses TRBV4-1 with TRBJ2-5, with D perhaps TRBD1 (6 bases). CDR3 size: 16 residues. The V end lost 0 bases, the J end lost 3 bases, and 14 bases lay between the germline ends. CDR1 and CDR2 (germline): MGHRA, YSYEKL. CDR3 sequence reads: CASSQEWGPEEETQYF. The CDR3 coding sequence is TGCGCCAGCAGCCAAGAATGGGGGCCGGAAGAAGAGACCCAGTACTTC.

The chain uses TRBV5-6 and TRBJ2-7; 7 bases match TRBD2. With V trimmed by 6 bases and J by 2 bases, 11 bases remained unmatched. In germline, CDR1 is SGHDT, CDR2 YYEEEE. The CDR3 has 15 residues. This chain's CDR3 is CASTLGVRGTYEQYF. Written as DNA, the CDR3 is TGTGCCAGCACCCTGGGCGTGCGGGGGACCTACGAGCAGTACTTC.

This chain connects TRBV2 to TRBJ1-4; D possibly corresponds to TRBD1 (6 bases). There are 13 residues in the CDR3. Germline V gene lookup returns CDR1 SNHLY and CDR2 FYNNEI. Trimming stripped 1 base from V and 7 bases from J, with 7 bases between. CDR3 in amino acids: CASSEEGGEKLFF. The CDR3 coding sequence is TGTGCCAGCAGTGAAGAGGGGGGTGAAAAACTGTTTTTT.

The rearrangement links TRBV11-2 to TRBJ2-3; 7 bases fit TRBD2. Germline V CDR1 and CDR2: SGHAT, FQNNGV. This CDR3 is 17 amino acids long. Germline trimming cut 5 bases from V and 3 bases from J; bases unmatched to any gene: 14. The CDR3 sequence is CASSPSGGVVGTDTQYF. The CDR3 DNA follows: TGTGCCAGCAGCCCGTCGGGGGGAGTGGTGGGGACAGATACGCAGTATTTT. Looking up the rest from reference TRBV11-2 and TRBJ2-3 gives the full variable domain: EAGVAQSPRYKIIEKRQSVAFWCNPISGHATLYWYQQILGQGPKLLIQFQNNGVVDDSQLPKDRFSAERLKGVDSTLKIQPAKLEDSAVYLCASSPSGGVVGTDTQYFGPGTRLTVL.

The V and J genes are TRBV2 and TRBJ1-5; TRBD1 aligns across 7 bases. V gave up 5 bases and J gave up 5 bases; unmatched junction bases: 3. Germline V gene lookup returns CDR1 SNHLY and CDR2 FYNNEI. CDR3 length: 13 residues. The CDR3 region is CASSRGPYQPQHF. CDR3 coding DNA: TGTGCCAGCAGTAGGGGGCCGTATCAGCCCCAGCATTTT.

This clone has only one observation. V and J are TRBV2 and TRBJ2-1, with D hard to call. The CDR3 contains 11 residues. In germline, CDR1 is SNHLY, CDR2 FYNNEI. V lost 6 bases to trimming and J lost 4 bases, with 4 bases between them. CDR3 amino acids: CASRSYNEQFF. The CDR3 nucleotides are TGTGCCAGCAGGAGTTACAATGAGCAGTTCTTC.

The V call is TRBV6-5, the J call TRBJ1-1; possible D gene TRBD1, 6 bases. This CDR3 region has 16 residues. The V and J ends lost 0 bases and 5 bases respectively, with 16 bases between them. Looked up from germline, CDR1 is MNHEY and CDR2 is SVGAGI. The CDR3 DNA is TGTGCCAGCAGTTACTCCGGCGGAGGGGGTTGGACTGAAGCTTTCTTT. It is translated as CASSYSGGGGWTEAFF.

The rearrangement joins TRBV5-8 to TRBJ1-5; D gene ambiguous. Per the germline V gene, CDR1 is SGHTS and CDR2 is YDEGEE. Trimming shortened V by 1 base and J by 1 base, and 6 bases separated the two germline ends. The CDR3 loop spans 14 amino acids. In DNA, the CDR3 is TGTGCCAGCAGCTTGATGGCAAGCAATCAGCCCCAGCATTTT. It encodes CASSLMASNQPQHF.

This clone turned up a few times. CDR3 sequence: CASSERDRETGELFF. DNA of the CDR3: TGCGCCAGCAGCGAACGGGACAGGGAGACCGGGGAGCTGTTTTTT. V gene TRBV5-1 combines with J gene TRBJ2-2, with 9 bases identical to TRBD1. Germline V CDR1 and CDR2: SGHRS, YFSETQ. V gave up 4 bases and J gave up 5 bases; unmatched junction bases: 6. CDR3 length: 15 amino acids.

This chain uses TRBV16 with TRBJ1-2; no reliable D call. V was trimmed by 4 bases and J by 5 bases, leaving 17 bases between them. The CDR3 covers 15 residues. Germline-derived CDR1 and CDR2 are KGHSY and FQNENV. The CDR3 nucleotides are TGTGCCAGCAGCCGACTCGATTTGACCTGGTATGGCTACACCTTC. It encodes CASSRLDLTWYGYTF. The whole variable domain, filled in from reference TRBV16 and TRBJ1-2, reads GEEVAQTPKHLVRGEGQKAKLYCAPIKGHSYVFWYQQVLKNEFKFLISFQNENVFDETGMPKERFSAKCLPNSPCSLEIQATKLEDSAVYFCASSRLDLTWYGYTFGSGTRLTVV.

The rearrangement joins TRBV5-8 to TRBJ1-6; 10 nucleotides align to TRBD1. CDR1 is SGHTS, CDR2 YDEGEE, per germline. The CDR3 contains 15 residues. V was clipped by 4 bases and J by 10 bases; unmatched bases: 8. CDR3 amino acids: CASSGGGQGHSPLHF. Here the CDR3 DNA reads TGTGCCAGCAGCGGGGGGGGACAGGGGCACTCACCCCTCCACTTT. The variable domain in full, completed from reference TRBV5-8 and TRBJ1-6, reads EAGVTQSPTHLIKTRGQQATLRCSPISGHTSVYWYQQALGLGLQFLLWYDEGEERNRGNFPPRFSGRQFPNYSSELNVNALELEDSALYLCASSGGGQGHSPLHFGNGTRLTVT.

The rearrangement uses TRBV18 and TRBJ1-4; TRBD1 is a possible D gene (5 bases). The CDR3 has 16 residues. From germline, CDR1 is KGHSH and CDR2 LQKENI. V lost 7 bases and J lost 5, with 20 bases in between. This CDR3 reads CASLSAAGRGNEKLFF. The DNA of the CDR3 is TGTGCCAGCTTATCCGCGGCGGGACGGGGAAATGAAAAACTGTTTTTT.

In this sample, this clone turned up a few times. One end of the junction does not line up with germline, which may come from a read error. The rearrangement links TRBV5-1 to TRBJ2-7; 11 bases map to TRBD1. Per germline, CDR1 SGHRS and CDR2 YFSETQ. This CDR3 is 14 amino acids long. The CDR3 nucleotides are TGCGCCAGCTCCCGGACAGGGGGCTCCAACGAGCAGTACTTC. It translates to CASSRTGGSNEQYF.

The CDR3 nucleotides read TGTGCCAGCAGTGAGGACAGGAACACTGAAGCTTTCTTT. This sequence encodes CASSEDRNTEAFF. This chain joins TRBV3-1 (or the pseudogene TRBV3-2) and TRBJ1-1; D perhaps matches TRBD1 (6 bases). This CDR3 comprises 13 residues. Deletions cut 6 bases from V and 1 base from J, with 9 bases between. CDR1 and CDR2 (germline): LGHDT, YNNKEL (reference sequence).

The V gene is TRBV15, the J gene TRBJ2-7, with D uncertain. Trimming took 0 bases from V and 4 from J, leaving 7 bases between them. Germline values: CDR1 LNHNV, CDR2 YYDKDF (reference sequence). There are 13 residues in the CDR3. CDR3 nucleotides: TGTGCCACCAGCAGAGATAACGGGTACGAGCAGTACTTC. Its protein product is CATSRDNGYEQYF.

In this sample, this clone turned up a few times. The chain couples TRBV19 to TRBJ1-5; D gene ambiguous. The germline CDR1 and CDR2 sequences are LNHDA and SQIVND (reference sequence). V shed 6 bases and J shed 5 bases, with 5 bases lying between them. The CDR3 runs 11 residues. The CDR3 is CASRGDQPQHF. The CDR3 bases are TGTGCCAGTAGGGGAGATCAGCCCCAGCATTTT.

The V gene is TRBV4-1, the J gene TRBJ1-4; a possible D gene is TRBD1 (5 bases). Trimming pared 0 bases from V and 2 bases from J, leaving 10 bases between. The germline CDR1 and CDR2 sequences are MGHRA and YSYEKL. The length of the CDR3 is 16 residues. The chain's CDR3 is CASSQDLGGTNEKLFF. DNA of the CDR3: TGCGCCAGCAGCCAAGATCTCGGGGGGACTAATGAAAAACTGTTTTTT.